The 27 T cell receptor beta chains reported below all come from one sample, sequenced in a study of T cells after yellow fever vaccination. TCRdb reprocessed the 5' RACE reads via MiXCR and lists one record per CDR3 protein. The sample yields roughly 500,000 distinct CDR3 sequences, about 19% seen once. Sequencing used PBMCs, obtained 15 days after the yellow fever booster vaccination. The receptors derive from a young man who received the YFV17D yellow fever vaccine.

This clonotype was counted between two and nine times. This sequence joins TRBV5-4 and TRBJ2-1, with a possible D match to TRBD2 (5 bases). Germline loops: CDR1 SGHNT, CDR2 YYREEE (reference sequence). This CDR3 spans 15 amino acids. The ends were cut back, 5 bases at V and 0 bases at J, with 12 bases in the middle. CDR3 DNA: TGTGCCAGCAGACATAGCGTAATCTCCTACAATGAGCAGTTCTTC. Translating it yields CASRHSVISYNEQFF. Full variable domain (remainder filled in from reference TRBV5-4 and TRBJ2-1): ETGVTQSPTHLIKTRGQQVTLRCSSQSGHNTVSWYQQALGQGPQFIFQYYREEENGRGNFPPRFSGLQFPNYSSELNVNALELDDSALYLCASRHSVISYNEQFFGPGTRLTVL.

This chain uses TRBV29-1 with TRBJ2-3; D is unclear. This CDR3 contains 11 residues. From germline, CDR1 is SQVTM and CDR2 ANQGSEA. V was clipped by 5 bases and J by 6 bases, with 9 bases between them. The CDR3 coding sequence is TGCAGCGTTCATAGGGCCGATACGCAGTATTTT. This gives the protein CSVHRADTQYF.

This clonotype was observed a few times. In DNA, the CDR3 is TGTGCCAGCACCTACGGGTCGGGAGTCTACGAGCAGTACTTC. Its translation is CASTYGSGVYEQYF. The rearrangement links TRBV6-2 or TRBV6-3 to TRBJ2-7; tentatively, D is TRBD2 (6 bases). This CDR3 region has 14 residues. Deletions cut 7 bases from V and 3 bases from J, with 16 bases between. Germline V gene data show CDR1 as MNHEY and CDR2 as SVGEGT.

The V gene is TRBV21-1, the J gene TRBJ1-3; the D call in the table, TRBD1, was not verified against the DNA. TRBV21-1 is assigned pseudogene status. The CDR3 runs to 16 residues. CDR3 in amino acids: CASSNRADRVGNTIYF. Here the CDR3 DNA reads TGTGCCAGCAGCAACCGGGCGGACAGGGTGGGAAACACCATATATTTT.

This clonotype was seen only a few times. The CDR3 bases are TGTGCCAGCTCACCGAACCTGCAGGGTGTGGGGCGCGGCCAGTACTTC. This codes for CASSPNLQGVGRGQYF. This chain joins TRBV18 and TRBJ2-5; possibly TRBD1 for D (5 bases). This CDR3 is 16 amino acids long. Deletions cut 3 bases from V and 10 bases from J, with 24 bases between. CDR1 and CDR2 (germline): KGHSH, LQKENI.

This clonotype was seen more than once but under ten times. The chain carries TRBV6-5 and TRBJ1-5, with a weak D call TRBD1 (5 bases). Per the germline V gene, CDR1 is MNHEY and CDR2 is SVGAGI. This CDR3 contains 17 residues. Trimming cost V 2 bases and J 0 bases, with 14 bases left between them. The CDR3 spells CASSYGQGPYSNQPQHF. The CDR3 nucleotides read TGTGCCAGCAGTTACGGGCAGGGCCCTTATAGCAATCAGCCCCAGCATTTT.

This clonotype was counted a few times. The CDR3 coding sequence is TGTGCCTGCGGGGGACTAGCGGGAGGGCCTGGAGATACGCAGTATTTT. Translated, it gives CACGGLAGGPGDTQYF. The chain uses TRBV30 and TRBJ2-3; 16 bases agree with TRBD2. CDR1 and CDR2 from the germline V gene are GTSNPN and SVGIG (reference sequence). The CDR3 is 16 amino acids. J gave up 5 bases and V 6 bases, and 8 bases lay outside the gene matches. The full variable domain, in which reference TRBV30 and TRBJ2-3 provide the parts outside the CDR3, is SQTIHQWPATLVQPVGSPLSLECTVEGTSNPNLYWYRQAAGRGLQLLFYSVGIGQISSEVPQNLSASRPQDRQFILSSKKLLLSDSGFYLCACGGLAGGPGDTQYFGPGTRLTVL.

This clonotype was observed a few times. The chain recombines TRBV11-2 with TRBJ2-1; D unresolved. Germline CDR1 SGHAT, CDR2 FQNNGV. The CDR3 spans 12 residues. V shed 5 bases and J shed 6 bases, with 8 bases lying between them. CDR3 sequence reads: CASSIGINEQFF. CDR3 coding DNA: TGTGCCAGCAGCATTGGTATCAATGAGCAGTTCTTC.

The chain is built from TRBV2 and TRBJ2-7, with D possibly called TRBD1 or TRBD2 (5 bases each). From germline, CDR1 is SNHLY and CDR2 FYNNEI. This CDR3 has 13 residues. The germline V and J ends were trimmed by 8 bases and 4 bases, with 15 bases remaining between them. In DNA form, the CDR3 reads TGTGCCAGCGGTTTGGGACCGATTTACGAGCAGTACTTC. Protein sequence: CASGLGPIYEQYF.

This chain links TRBV10-1 with TRBJ2-3; no reliable D call. V was clipped by 3 bases and J by 4 bases, with 5 bases between them. This CDR3 is built from 12 residues. Per the germline V gene, CDR1 is WNHNN and CDR2 is SYGVQD (reference sequence). The CDR3: CASSDSSDTQYF. The CDR3 DNA is TGCGCCAGCAGTGACAGTTCAGATACGCAGTATTTT.

This clonotype showed up just a few times. The chain couples TRBV12-3 or TRBV12-4 to TRBJ1-6; weak D call: TRBD1 (5 bases). The CDR3 loop spans 12 amino acids. Trimming pared 5 bases from V and 7 bases from J, leaving 6 bases between. In nucleotides, the CDR3 is TGTGCCAGCAGTGCAGGGAATTCACCCCTCCACTTT. Protein product: CASSAGNSPLHF.

The CDR3 DNA sequence: TGTGCCAGCAGCCAAGATGGGCTAGCCCCCTTGTACGAGCAGTACTTC. This encodes CASSQDGLAPLYEQYF. The chain joins TRBV14 to TRBJ2-7; tentative D call: TRBD2 (5 bases). V lost 0 bases and J lost 4, with 16 bases in between. The CDR3 loop spans 16 amino acids. Germline CDR1 and CDR2: SGHDN and FVKESK.

This clonotype occurred a few times. This chain connects TRBV27 to TRBJ1-2; D not resolved. CDR1 is MNHEY and CDR2 is SMNVEV in the germline V gene (reference sequence). The CDR3 covers 13 residues. V was pared by 0 bases and J by 6 bases, with 8 bases between. The CDR3, as DNA: TGTGCCAGCAGTTTATCCCACACTCATGGCTACACCTTC. It translates to CASSLSHTHGYTF.

The gene calls are TRBV7-2 and TRBJ2-5, with 10 bases that match TRBD2. The length of the CDR3 is 16 residues. Losses at the gene ends were 0 bases for V and 5 bases for J; bases not matched to a gene: 6. Germline loops: CDR1 SGHTA, CDR2 FQGNSA. CDR3 region: CASSLASLAGVETQYF. CDR3 nucleotide sequence: TGTGCCAGCAGCTTAGCTAGCCTAGCGGGAGTGGAGACCCAGTACTTC. The variable domain in full, completed from reference TRBV7-2 and TRBJ2-5, reads GAGVSQSPSNKVTEKGKDVELRCDPISGHTALYWYRQSLGQGLEFLIYFQGNSAPDKSGLPSDRFSAERTGGSVSTLTIQRTQQEDSAVYLCASSLASLAGVETQYFGPGTRLLVL.

The rearrangement joins TRBV2 to TRBJ2-1, with 9 positions matching TRBD2. Germline CDR1 reads SNHLY; CDR2 reads FYNNEI. V shed 6 bases, J shed 0 bases, and the junction held 9 bases outside the gene matches. The CDR3 is 17 residues long. The CDR3 nucleotides read TGTGCCAGCAGACCAACGGGACTAGCAGACTCCTACAATGAGCAGTTCTTC. The encoded protein is CASRPTGLADSYNEQFF.

The chain employs TRBV20-1 and TRBJ2-7; D is uncertain. CDR3 length: 13 amino acids. V was trimmed by 2 bases and J by 3 bases, leaving 11 bases between them. CDR1 and CDR2 (germline): DFQATT, SNEGSKA (reference sequence). Here the CDR3 DNA reads TGCAGTGCTAGATCGGGCCCTCGCTACGAGCAGTACTTC. This gives the protein CSARSGPRYEQYF.

The genes are TRBV11-1 and TRBJ2-7, with 14 nucleotides matching TRBD2. In germline, CDR1 is SGHAT, CDR2 FQDESV (reference sequence). V lost 3 bases and J lost 3; bases outside the gene matches: 19. This CDR3 is built from 21 residues. CDR3 nucleotides: TGTGCCAGCAGCTTTCTCATCGGAAGGGGACTAGCGGGAGAGTGGGGCTACGAGCAGTACTTC. Its translation is CASSFLIGRGLAGEWGYEQYF. Full variable domain (missing parts from reference TRBV11-1 and TRBJ2-7): EAEVAQSPRYKITEKSQAVAFWCDPISGHATLYWYRQILGQGPELLVQFQDESVVDDSQLPKDRFSAERLKGVDSTLKIQPAELGDSAMYLCASSFLIGRGLAGEWGYEQYFGPGTRLTVT.

There are a few counts of this clonotype. This chain joins TRBV7-2 and TRBJ1-2; no firm D call. CDR1 is SGHTA and CDR2 is FQGNSA in the germline V gene. Trimming shortened V by 0 bases and J by 3 bases, and 5 bases separated the two germline ends. CDR3 length: 13 residues. In nucleotides, the CDR3 is TGTGCCAGCAGCTTAGCCGGGTACTATGGCTACACCTTC. Its translation: CASSLAGYYGYTF. The whole variable domain, remainder taken from reference TRBV7-2 and TRBJ1-2, is GAGVSQSPSNKVTEKGKDVELRCDPISGHTALYWYRQSLGQGLEFLIYFQGNSAPDKSGLPSDRFSAERTGGSVSTLTIQRTQQEDSAVYLCASSLAGYYGYTFGSGTRLTVV.

This clonotype was counted between two and nine times. Sequence at one end of the junction differs from germline and may be a read error. The rearrangement joins TRBV7-9 to TRBJ2-1, with TRBD1 matching over 7 bases. The CDR3 has 15 residues. Per germline, CDR1 SEHNR and CDR2 FQNEAQ (reference sequence). Written as DNA, the CDR3 is TGTGCCAGCAGCCTACCGACAGGGTCCTTCAATGAGCAGTTCTTC. It translates to CASSLPTGSFNEQFF. The full variable domain, rest sourced from reference TRBV7-9 and TRBJ2-1, is DTGVSQNPRHKITKRGQNVTFRCDPISEHNRLYWYRQTLGQGPEFLTYFQNEAQLEKSRLLSDRFSAERPKGSFSTLEIQRTEQGDSAMYLCASSLPTGSFNEQFFGPGTRLTVL.

The CDR3 protein is CASSSSGMRLYEQYF. CDR3 in DNA: TGTGCCAGCAGCTCTAGCGGGATGAGACTCTACGAGCAGTACTTC. V gene TRBV28 combines with J gene TRBJ2-7, with 9 bases fitting TRBD2. This CDR3 comprises 15 residues. CDR1 is MDHEN and CDR2 is SYDVKM in the germline V gene. The V gene end was trimmed by 6 bases and the J gene end by 3 bases; junction bases not matched to a gene: 9.

Only a few counts were recorded for this clonotype. The J gene is TRBJ2-7, the V gene TRBV2; a weak D match, TRBD2 (6 bases). Germline-derived CDR1 and CDR2 are SNHLY and FYNNEI. V was trimmed by 8 bases and J by 3 bases, leaving 14 bases between them. This CDR3 has 13 amino acids. The CDR3 protein is CASQKGGVYEQYF. CDR3 in DNA: TGTGCCAGCCAAAAGGGCGGGGTCTACGAGCAGTACTTC.

In this sample, this clonotype turned up a few times. CDR3 nucleotides: TGTGCCAGCAGTTGGACTAGCGGTCTCACAGATACGCAGTATTTT. It is translated as CASSWTSGLTDTQYF. V usage is TRBV6-5 and J usage is TRBJ2-3; 10 bases agree with TRBD2. The CDR3 is made up of 15 amino acids. Unmatched junction bases numbered 3, after V lost 4 bases and J lost 2 bases. The germline V gene has CDR1 MNHEY and CDR2 SVGAGI.

The chain employs TRBV10-2 and TRBJ2-5; 9 bases map to TRBD2. Germline assignment: CDR1 WSHSY and CDR2 SAAADI. The CDR3 has 15 residues. The trim removed 2 bases at V and 2 bases at J, leaving 3 bases unmatched. The CDR3 loop reads CASSEGGRAQETQYF. CDR3 in DNA: TGCGCCAGCAGTGAGGGCGGGAGGGCACAAGAGACCCAGTACTTC.

This clonotype has more than one count but fewer than ten. The chain carries TRBV19 and TRBJ1-2; tentative D call: TRBD1 (5 bases). Germline lookup yields CDR1 LNHDA and CDR2 SQIVND (reference sequence). V shed 4 bases and J shed 5 bases, with 11 bases lying between them. The CDR3 spans 13 residues. The chain's CDR3 is CASSTRDPYGYTF. CDR3 bases: TGTGCCAGTAGTACCCGGGACCCGTATGGCTACACCTTC. Using reference TRBV19 and TRBJ1-2 for the parts outside the CDR3, the full variable domain is DGGITQSPKYLFRKEGQNVTLSCEQNLNHDAMYWYRQDPGQGLRLIYYSQIVNDFQKGDIAEGYSVSREKKESFPLTVTSAQKNPTAFYLCASSTRDPYGYTFGSGTRLTVV.

The chain combines TRBV6-1 with TRBJ2-5, with 9 positions matching TRBD2. V trimming: 4 bases; J trimming: 5 bases; junction bases outside the gene matches: 20. The CDR3 sequence is 19 residues long. Germline V gene lookup returns CDR1 MNHNS and CDR2 SASEGT. This CDR3 is CASSAVTLGLIAGAETQYF. The CDR3 nucleotides read TGTGCCAGCAGTGCCGTTACTTTGGGTTTGATAGCGGGAGCGGAGACCCAGTACTTC.

The count of this clonotype is one. The rearrangement uses TRBV4-2 and TRBJ2-7, with D perhaps given as TRBD1 or TRBD2 (5 bases each). In germline, CDR1 is LGHNA, CDR2 YNFKEQ. The CDR3 covers 15 residues. V was clipped by 4 bases and J by 5 bases, with 18 bases between them. In nucleotides, the CDR3 is TGTGCCAGCAGCCCTGAGGGGAGTTCTCGCAACGAGCAGTACTTC. Protein: CASSPEGSSRNEQYF.

The chain carries TRBV7-9 and TRBJ2-3, with D possibly TRBD2 on 5 matching bases. The V end was cut by 3 bases, the J end by 2 bases, with 12 bases between. Germline V gives CDR1 SEHNR, CDR2 FQNEAQ (reference sequence). CDR3 size: 15 residues. CDR3 loop: CASSFPSGATDTQYF. CDR3 nucleotide sequence: TGTGCCAGCAGCTTTCCCAGCGGAGCCACAGATACGCAGTATTTT.